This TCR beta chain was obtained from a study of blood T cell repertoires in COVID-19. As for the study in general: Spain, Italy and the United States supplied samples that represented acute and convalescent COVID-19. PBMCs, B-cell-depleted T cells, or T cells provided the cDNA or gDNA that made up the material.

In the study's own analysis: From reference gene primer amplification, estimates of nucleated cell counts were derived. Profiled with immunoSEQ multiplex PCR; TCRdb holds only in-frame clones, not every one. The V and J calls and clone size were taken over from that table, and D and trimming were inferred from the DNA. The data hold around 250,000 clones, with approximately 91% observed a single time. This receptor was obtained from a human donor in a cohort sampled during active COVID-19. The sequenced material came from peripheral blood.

In nucleotides, the CDR3 is TGTGCCAGCAGCTTAGAGGGGGACTATTCACCCCTCCACTTT. It specifies CASSLEGDYSPLHF. The chain is built from TRBV11-2 and TRBJ1-6, with TRBD1 as a possible D gene (5 bases). The CDR3 is 14 residues long. Trimming removed 0 bases at V and 8 bases at J, with 8 bases between. Germline CDR1 SGHAT, CDR2 FQNNGV. The variable domain in full, with the rest retrieved from reference TRBV11-2 and TRBJ1-6, is EAGVAQSPRYKIIEKRQSVAFWCNPISGHATLYWYQQILGQGPKLLIQFQNNGVVDDSQLPKDRFSAERLKGVDSTLKIQPAKLEDSAVYLCASSLEGDYSPLHFGNGTRLTVT.